This T cell receptor (beta chain) comes out of a study of blood T cell repertoires in COVID-19. The wider study: Nucleic acid was either cDNA or gDNA, and it came from T cells, B-cell-depleted T cells, or PBMCs.

Participants, 18 to 89 years old, spanned approximately 25 US areas. Each participant's cohort was designated according to participant-reported clinical history. Only in-frame clones appear in the TCRdb table, and some are missing; sequencing was by immunoSEQ multiplex PCR. The table records 250,000 or so clones, more than 65% of them present only once. The CDR3 length is 17 residues. The germline V and J ends were trimmed by 6 bases and 1 base, with 16 bases remaining between them. The germline gives CDR1 LNHDA, CDR2 SQIVND (reference sequence). The chain joins TRBV19 to TRBJ2-6; D perhaps matches TRBD2 (6 bases). Sequencing input: PBMCs or T cells enriched from blood (not recorded which). The receptor comes from a man aged 45-65 years who had recovered from COVID-19. For the CDR3, the DNA is TGTGCCAGTAGCCCCCGGGTGGGGGGATCTGGGGCCAACGTCCTGACTTTC. This sequence encodes CASSPRVGGSGANVLTF.